This TCR beta chain is drawn from a study of cytomegalovirus exposure and HLA in healthy donors. Regarding the study as a whole: As a later analysis revealed, the rate of TCR association differed by HLA locus, with DRB1 most and HLA-C fewest. Researchers counted around 150 TCR beta chains as cytomegalovirus-associated.

The PCR contained 60 Vbeta and 13 Jbeta primers. Some clones are missing from TCRdb's copy, which holds only in-frame ones; the method was immunoSEQ multiplex PCR. This sample's table has around 100,000 clones. About this clone itself: Its antigen is currently unknown.

There are 10 residues in the CDR3. The ends were cut back, 8 bases at V and 11 bases at J, with 15 bases in the middle. Germline loops: CDR1 DFQATT, CDR2 SNEGSKA (reference sequence). Sequenced: PBMCs. The origin of this receptor is a man aged 35-49 years in good health and CMV-seropositive. V usage is TRBV20-1 and J usage is TRBJ1-2; no clear D. CDR3 bases: TGCAGTATCGGGGTCGGCGAGTACACCTTC. This sequence encodes CSIGVGEYTF.